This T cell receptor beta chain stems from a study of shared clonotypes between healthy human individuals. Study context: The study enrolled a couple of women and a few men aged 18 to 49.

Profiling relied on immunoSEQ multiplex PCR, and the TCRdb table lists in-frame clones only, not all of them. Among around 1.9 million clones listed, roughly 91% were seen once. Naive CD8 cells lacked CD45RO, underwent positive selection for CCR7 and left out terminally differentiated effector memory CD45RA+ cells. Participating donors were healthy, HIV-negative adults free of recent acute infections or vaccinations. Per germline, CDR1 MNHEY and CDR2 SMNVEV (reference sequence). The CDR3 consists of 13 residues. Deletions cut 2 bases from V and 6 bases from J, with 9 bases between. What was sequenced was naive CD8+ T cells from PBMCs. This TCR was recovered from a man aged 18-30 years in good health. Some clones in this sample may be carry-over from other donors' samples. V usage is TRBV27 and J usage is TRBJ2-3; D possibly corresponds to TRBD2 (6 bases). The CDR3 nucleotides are TGTGCCAGCAGTTTAGGGGGGATGGATACGCAGTATTTT. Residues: CASSLGGMDTQYF.